Listed below are T cell receptor beta chains from one sample, sequenced in a study of CD8 T cells in Susac syndrome. TCRdb fed the immunoSEQ multiplex PCR reads into MiXCR, producing one record per CDR3 protein. The sample includes about 82,000 distinct CDR3 sequences, about 96% of them seen just once. Sequencing input: CD8+ T cells from PBMCs. These receptors were taken from a human donor with Susac syndrome. The CDR3 runs from the conserved cysteine through the conserved F or W. A D gene is named only where the DNA matches it firmly. The size entry is marked missing in some rows and otherwise reads once, few, many or a size class.

NA	NA	TRBV7-2	TRBJ2-7	CASSSAAHRYF	TGTGCCAGCTCTTCGGCGGCCCACAGGTACTTC
once	NA	TRBV15	TRBJ2-3	CATSPRRGDQDTQYF	TGTGCCACCAGCCCGCGGAGGGGGGACCAAGATACGCAGTATTTT
NA	NA	TRBV7-2	TRBJ2-5	CASSPIRGQETQYF	TGTGCCAGCAGCCCAATCAGGGGCCAAGAGACCCAGTACTTC
NA	NA	TRBV30	TRBJ1-4	CAWSVGGDEKLFF	TGTGCCTGGAGTGTTGGGGGAGATGAAAAACTGTTTTTT
once	TRBD1	TRBV20-1	TRBJ2-4	CSALAGTGAGGGRNIQYF	TGCAGTGCTTTGGCCGGGACAGGGGCGGGTGGAGGTAGAAACATTCAGTACTTC
few	NA	TRBV30	TRBJ2-7	CAWSVEYEQYF	TGTGCCTGGAGTGTAGAGTACGAGCAGTACTTC
NA	NA	TRBV10-3	TRBJ2-7	CAISESGSSQGQYF	TGTGCCATCAGTGAGTCGGGCAGCTCTCAGGGGCAGTACTTC
NA	NA	TRBV28	TRBJ2-5	CASSETKRRGLQETQYF	TGTGCCAGCAGCGAAACGAAGAGGAGGGGGCTACAAGAGACCCAGTACTTC
NA	TRBD2	TRBV15	TRBJ2-7	CATGGSSYEQYF	TGTGCCACGGGGGGGTCATCCTACGAGCAGTACTTC
NA	TRBD2	TRBV27	TRBJ2-7	CASSPGLAISEQYF	TGTGCCAGCAGTCCCGGACTAGCGATCTCCGAGCAGTACTTC
once	NA	TRBV7-9	TRBJ2-7	CASSFSSEQYF	TGTGCCAGCAGCTTCTCCTCTGAGCAGTACTTC
NA	NA	TRBV28	TRBJ1-2	CASSHADSGYTF	TGTGCCAGCAGCCATGCAGACAGTGGCTACACCTTC
NA	TRBD2	TRBV28	TRBJ2-5	CASSISGGVSETQYF	TGTGCCAGCAGTATAAGCGGGGGAGTTTCAGAGACCCAGTACTTC
NA	NA	TRBV9	TRBJ2-1	CASSVGRMGLAEQFF	TGTGCCAGCAGCGTAGGCCGGATGGGCTTGGCTGAGCAGTTCTTC
NA	NA	TRBV29-1	TRBJ2-7	CSVDSGKTYEQYF	TGCAGCGTTGATTCGGGGAAGACCTACGAGCAGTACTTC
NA	NA	TRBV19	TRBJ2-6	CASMRSSGANVLTF	TGTGCCAGTATGAGGTCCTCTGGGGCCAACGTCCTGACTTTC
NA	TRBD1	TRBV30	TRBJ1-2	CAWGDRGYYGYTF	TGTGCCTGGGGGGACAGGGGATACTATGGCTACACCTTC
NA	NA	TRBV7-2	TRBJ2-6	CASSPTTGANVLTF	TGTGCCAGCAGCCCAACAACTGGGGCCAACGTCCTGACTTTC
NA	NA	TRBV9	TRBJ1-5	CASSVGRGSNQPQHF	TGTGCCAGCAGCGTTGGAAGGGGTAGCAATCAGCCCCAGCATTTT
NA	NA	TRBV9	TRBJ1-2	CASSPTGTYGYTF	TGTGCCAGCAGCCCTACGGGGACCTATGGCTACACCTTC
NA	NA	TRBV15	TRBJ1-5	CATSRGGGPQHF	TGTGCCACCAGCAGAGGAGGGGGGCCCCAGCATTTT
NA	NA	TRBV6-5	TRBJ1-1	CASRQGAGLGEAFF	TGTGCCAGCAGACAAGGGGCCGGGCTCGGTGAAGCTTTCTTT